These 31 T cell receptor beta chains were all obtained from the same sample, sequenced in a study of T-cell reconstitution after alpha-beta-depleted transplantation in children. Unique molecular identifiers featured in how the TCRbeta library was prepared. Via MiXCR, TCRdb re-called the PCR reads, giving one row per CDR3 protein. The sample gives around 370,000 distinct CDR3 sequences, 10% of which show up once; more than 2% is in the top ten. The source was PBMCs from the stem cell graft donor, collected from the stem cell graft. These TCRs come from a human donor who donated a stem cell graft to a child with acute lymphoblastic leukemia.

This clonotype was observed many times. The rearrangement uses TRBV5-1 and TRBJ2-2, with a weak D call TRBD2 (6 bases). The CDR3 covers 13 residues. Looked up from germline, CDR1 is SGHRS and CDR2 is YFSETQ. The V and J ends lost 4 bases and 5 bases respectively, with 9 bases between them. The CDR3 spells CASSGRTTGELFF. The CDR3 DNA reads as TGCGCCAGCAGCGGGAGGACAACCGGGGAGCTGTTTTTT.

A word on this clonotype: At one end the junction does not follow the germline gene, possibly because of a read error. J is TRBJ2-3 and V is TRBV7-7, with D possibly TRBD2 on 5 matching bases. The germline V gene has CDR1 SSHAT and CDR2 FNYEAQ (reference sequence). There are 16 residues in the CDR3. CDR3: CASSLGSGSPTDTQYF. The CDR3 bases are TGTGCTAGCAGCTTAGGGTCGGGGTCCCCCACAGATACGCAGTATTTT.

This clonotype turned up a few times. The V call is TRBV11-2, the J call TRBJ2-1; the match to TRBD2 covers 8 bases. In germline, CDR1 is SGHAT, CDR2 FQNNGV. The J segment lost 9 bases and the V segment lost 0 bases, leaving 16 bases of the junction unmatched. The CDR3 runs 18 residues. The CDR3 protein is CASSLEGRTSYVKGEQFF. CDR3 bases: TGTGCCAGCAGCTTAGAGGGTAGGACTAGCTATGTTAAGGGTGAGCAGTTCTTC.

This clonotype was observed at least ten times. The chain links TRBV5-1 to TRBJ2-3, with D possibly being TRBD2 (6 bases). CDR1 is SGHRS and CDR2 is YFSETQ in the germline V gene. CDR3 length: 14 amino acids. With 0 bases removed from V and 4 bases from J, the gap between germline ends came to 9 bases. CDR3 sequence reads: CASSLDGSPDTQYF. CDR3 in DNA: TGCGCCAGCAGCTTGGACGGGAGCCCAGATACGCAGTATTTT.

This clonotype was detected ten times or more. The chain has TRBV15 and TRBJ2-3; a possible D gene is TRBD2 (6 bases). Germline V CDR1 and CDR2: LNHNV, YYDKDF (reference sequence). The CDR3 runs to 12 residues. V lost 8 bases to trimming and J lost 1 base, with 7 bases between them. CDR3 nucleotides: TGTGCCACCGGCGGGGGCACAGATACGCAGTATTTT. This translates into CATGGGTDTQYF. Based on the CDR3 plus reference TRBV15 and TRBJ2-3, the full variable domain is DAMVIQNPRYQVTQFGKPVTLSCSQTLNHNVMYWYQQKSSQAPKLLFHYYDKDFNNEADTPDNFQSRRPNTSFCFLDIRSPGLGDTAMYLCATGGGTDTQYFGPGTRLTVL.

This clonotype was seen more than once but under ten times. The genes are TRBV3-1 and TRBJ2-7; TRBD2 aligns across 11 bases. The J segment lost 7 bases and the V segment lost 0 bases, leaving 5 bases of the junction unmatched. The CDR3 is made up of 15 amino acids. CDR1 is LGHDT, CDR2 YNNKEL, per germline (reference sequence). DNA of the CDR3: TGTGCCAGCAGCCAAGAGCTAGCGGGAGGTGGGGAGCAGTACTTC. It yields the protein CASSQELAGGGEQYF.

This clonotype was observed a handful of times. The chain recombines TRBV5-1 with TRBJ2-5; no clear D. This CDR3 has 15 amino acids. V gave up 0 bases and J gave up 2 bases, with 11 bases separating them. Germline V gene lookup returns CDR1 SGHRS and CDR2 YFSETQ. The CDR3 reads CASSLGQSEQETQYF. The DNA for the CDR3 is TGCGCCAGCAGCTTGGGGCAGTCGGAGCAAGAGACCCAGTACTTC.

This clonotype was picked up many times. The V call is TRBV28, the J call TRBJ2-4, with 7 positions matching TRBD2. The CDR3 extends over 19 amino acids. Germline CDR1 is MDHEN and CDR2 is SYDVKM. With V trimmed by 2 bases and J by 1 base, 14 bases remained unmatched. The CDR3 sequence: CASSLRLAVPHWAKNIQYF. For the CDR3, the DNA is TGTGCCAGCAGTTTACGACTAGCTGTCCCTCATTGGGCCAAAAACATTCAGTACTTC.

This clonotype rates as medium-sized (0.01 to 0.1%). The rearrangement uses TRBV4-2 and TRBJ2-7; TRBD2 aligns across 10 bases. V was clipped by 0 bases and J by 2 bases; unmatched bases: 4. Germline CDR1 is LGHNA and CDR2 is YNFKEQ. The CDR3 runs to 16 residues. CDR3 in DNA: TGTGCCAGCAGCCAAGAGACTAGCGGGCTAACCTACGAGCAGTACTTC. The encoded protein is CASSQETSGLTYEQYF.

A few counts support this clonotype. A junction boundary mismatches the germline segment, possibly from a read error. The chain carries TRBV7-7 and TRBJ2-2; D tentatively reads TRBD1 or TRBD2 (5 bases each). Germline assignment: CDR1 SSHAT and CDR2 FNYEAQ (reference sequence). The CDR3 is 16 amino acids. CDR3: CASSSPGTSNTGELFF. CDR3 nucleotides: TGTGCTAGCAGCTCACCGGGGACCTCGAACACCGGGGAGCTGTTTTTT. The whole variable domain, filled in from reference TRBV7-7 and TRBJ2-2, reads GAGVSQSPRYKVTKRGQDVTLRCDPISSHATLYWYQQALGQGPEFLTYFNYEAQPDKSGLPSDRFSAERPEGSISTLTIQRTEQRDSAMYRCASSSPGTSNTGELFFGEGSRLTVL.

The chain carries TRBV6-1 and TRBJ1-3, with 8 bases aligning to TRBD1. CDR1 is MNHNS, CDR2 SASEGT, per germline. The CDR3 is made up of 16 amino acids. With 6 bases clipped from V and 1 base from J, the junction kept 8 bases outside the gene matches. CDR3 DNA: TGTGCCAGCAGCCGGTCCGGGACAGGTTCTGGAAACACCATATATTTT. Its protein is CASSRSGTGSGNTIYF.

This clonotype was observed a handful of times. J is TRBJ2-2 and V is TRBV7-3; TRBD2 matches at 10 bases. Trimming removed 5 bases from V and 3 bases from J; junction bases left unmatched: 6. Germline V CDR1 and CDR2: SGHTA, FQGTGA. The CDR3 is 16 residues long. CDR3 in DNA: TGTGCCAGCAGCCCGAGCGGGAGGGTACACACCGGGGAGCTGTTTTTT. Amino acid sequence: CASSPSGRVHTGELFF. Based on the CDR3 plus reference TRBV7-3 and TRBJ2-2, the full variable domain is GAGVSQTPSNKVTEKGKYVELRCDPISGHTALYWYRQSLGQGPEFLIYFQGTGAADDSGLPNDRFFAVRPEGSVSTLKIQRTERGDSAVYLCASSPSGRVHTGELFFGEGSRLTVL.

This clonotype was seen a handful of times. The chain employs TRBV12-3 or TRBV12-4 and TRBJ2-2; 9 nucleotides line up with TRBD1. This CDR3 is 15 amino acids long. V dropped 5 bases and J dropped 3; count of bases not matched to a gene: 4. The CDR3 sequence is CASSTGGRHTGELFF. The CDR3 DNA reads as TGTGCCAGCAGTACAGGGGGCAGGCACACCGGGGAGCTGTTTTTT.

The V and J genes are TRBV6-6 and TRBJ2-1; 9 positions agree with TRBD2. Germline CDR1 is MNHNY and CDR2 is SVGAGI (reference sequence). The CDR3 totals 12 residues. V lost 11 bases to trimming and J lost 10 bases; unmatched junction nucleotides: 9. CDR3 sequence reads: CAAREGRGEQFF. DNA of the CDR3: TGTGCCGCGCGGGAGGGCCGTGGGGAGCAGTTCTTC.

The rearrangement joins TRBV7-9 to TRBJ2-7; D is possibly TRBD1 (5 bases). V dropped 5 bases and J dropped 2 bases, with 13 bases sitting between them. CDR1 and CDR2 (germline): SEHNR, FQNEAQ (reference sequence). This CDR3 contains 14 residues. CDR3 sequence (DNA): TGTGCCAGCAGCCCACGGACACCCACCTACGAGCAGTACTTC. This encodes CASSPRTPTYEQYF.

The table lists this clonotype with a few counts. The genes are TRBV5-1 and TRBJ2-3, with 7 nucleotides matching TRBD1. V lost 4 bases, J lost 2 bases, and 7 bases stayed unmatched. The CDR3 totals 15 residues. The germline V gene encodes CDR1 SGHRS and CDR2 YFSETQ. The CDR3 region has the DNA TGCGCCAGCAGCCCTGGGACAGCCCTCACAGATACGCAGTATTTT. It yields the protein CASSPGTALTDTQYF.

This clonotype turned up a few times. CDR3 residues: CASMPGHSYEQYF. DNA for the CDR3: TGTGCCAGCATGCCGGGACACTCCTACGAGCAGTACTTC. The chain joins TRBV12-3 or TRBV12-4 to TRBJ2-7; maybe TRBD1 (6 bases). V shed 7 bases and J shed 0 bases, with 10 bases lying between them. The CDR3 contains 13 residues.

This clonotype was counted only a few times. The chain couples TRBV20-1 to TRBJ2-1; TRBD2 matches 12 bases. This CDR3 contains 19 residues. Germline V gene data show CDR1 as DFQATT and CDR2 as SNEGSKA (reference sequence). J lost 3 bases, V lost 1 base, and 13 bases had no gene match. The CDR3 loop reads CSARAFPGLAGPDYNEQFF. The CDR3 region has the DNA TGCAGTGCTAGAGCTTTTCCGGGACTAGCGGGCCCGGACTACAATGAGCAGTTCTTC.

This clonotype turned up a few times. V and J are TRBV13 and TRBJ1-5, with D unresolved. Looked up from germline, CDR1 is PRHDT and CDR2 is FYEKMQ (reference sequence). The CDR3 loop spans 13 amino acids. With 3 bases removed from V and 5 bases from J, the gap between germline ends came to 8 bases. The CDR3 loop is CASSFGSHQPQHF. The CDR3, as DNA: TGTGCCAGCAGCTTCGGGTCTCATCAGCCCCAGCATTTT.

In its sample, this clonotype was seen many times. The rearrangement joins TRBV5-1 to TRBJ2-3; TRBD1 matches 12 bases. The CDR3 covers 16 residues. Unmatched junction bases numbered 6, after V lost 2 bases and J lost 5 bases. Germline V gene data show CDR1 as SGHRS and CDR2 as YFSETQ. The CDR3 coding sequence is TGCGCCAGCAGCTTCCGGGGACAGGGGGCAGGAGATACGCAGTATTTT. Encoded protein: CASSFRGQGAGDTQYF. Full variable domain (remainder filled in from reference TRBV5-1 and TRBJ2-3): KAGVTQTPRYLIKTRGQQVTLSCSPISGHRSVSWYQQTPGQGLQFLFEYFSETQRNKGNFPGRFSGRQFSNSRSEMNVSTLELGDSALYLCASSFRGQGAGDTQYFGPGTRLTVL.

The table lists this clonotype with a few counts. The CDR3 protein is CASSDGLAGIAEETQYF. For the CDR3, the DNA is TGTGCCAGCAGTGACGGGCTAGCGGGAATAGCGGAAGAGACCCAGTACTTC. The chain carries TRBV2 and TRBJ2-5, with 9 bases that match TRBD2. Trimming at V came to 3 bases and at J to 3 bases, leaving 11 bases not matched to a gene. CDR1 and CDR2 (germline): SNHLY, FYNNEI. This CDR3 region has 17 residues.

This clonotype occurred a few times. The rearrangement links TRBV20-1 to TRBJ2-3, with TRBD1 matching 9 bases. Per the germline V gene, CDR1 is DFQATT and CDR2 is SNEGSKA (reference sequence). The CDR3 is 15 residues long. Trimming took 6 bases from V and 0 from J; bases not matched to a gene: 7. In nucleotides, the CDR3 is TGCAGTGCAACGGACAGGGGTCCCAGCACAGATACGCAGTATTTT. Amino acids: CSATDRGPSTDTQYF.

The chain carries TRBV7-9 and TRBJ2-7, with TRBD2 identical over 7 bases. CDR1 is SEHNR, CDR2 FQNEAQ, per germline (reference sequence). Trimming cost V 5 bases and J 0 bases; bases outside gene matches: 16. The CDR3 totals 18 residues. The CDR3 sequence: CASSLTSSASGSSYEQYF. In DNA, the CDR3 is TGTGCCAGCAGCCTGACTTCGTCTGCTAGCGGTAGCTCCTACGAGCAGTACTTC.

This clonotype was picked up a small number of times. V usage is TRBV24-1 and J usage is TRBJ2-3, with TRBD2 as a possible D gene (5 bases). Trimming left V 1 base short and J 5 bases short, with 6 bases between. This CDR3 contains 13 residues. CDR1 KGHDR and CDR2 SFDVKD come from the germline V gene. The CDR3 loop is CATSDFRGDTQYF. The CDR3, as DNA: TGTGCCACCAGTGATTTCCGGGGAGATACGCAGTATTTT.

There are a few counts of this clonotype. The chain uses TRBV5-1 and TRBJ2-5; D is unclear. The ends were cut back, 3 bases at V and 5 bases at J, with 14 bases in the middle. Germline CDR1 is SGHRS and CDR2 is YFSETQ. This CDR3 contains 14 residues. CDR3 nucleotide sequence: TGCGCCAGCAGCTCTGACACCCCGAGGGAGACCCAGTACTTC. Encoded protein: CASSSDTPRETQYF.

The V gene is TRBV5-1, the J gene TRBJ2-7; TRBD2 matches at 8 bases. Germline lookup yields CDR1 SGHRS and CDR2 YFSETQ. This CDR3 region has 16 residues. The trim removed 2 bases at V and 5 bases at J, leaving 12 bases unmatched. CDR3 DNA sequence: TGCGCCAGCAGCTTCTACCGCGGGGGGCCCCTTGACGAGCAGTACTTC. Translating it yields CASSFYRGGPLDEQYF.

The chain recombines TRBV7-2 with TRBJ1-3; TRBD1 is a possible D gene (6 bases). The CDR3 has 15 amino acids. The germline V gene encodes CDR1 SGHTA and CDR2 FQGNSA. V lost 5 bases, J lost 4 bases, and 15 bases lay in between. The CDR3 DNA reads as TGTGCCAGCAGCCCGGACAGTCTTAGGGGAAACACCATATATTTT. Translated: CASSPDSLRGNTIYF.

This clonotype was found a few times. V is TRBV27 and J is TRBJ2-3; D might be TRBD1 (5 bases). V lost 8 bases to trimming and J lost 1 base, with 10 bases between them. The CDR3 is 13 residues long. From germline, CDR1 is MNHEY and CDR2 SMNVEV (reference sequence). This CDR3 reads CASWGTRTDTQYF. As DNA, the CDR3 is TGTGCCAGCTGGGGCACTCGCACAGATACGCAGTATTTT.

This clonotype was counted at least ten times. The genes are TRBV5-6 and TRBJ2-5; the match to TRBD1 covers 7 bases. The CDR3 has 13 amino acids. The V segment lost 4 bases and the J segment 2 bases; nucleotides outside the gene matches: 2. Germline CDR1 reads SGHDT; CDR2 reads YYEEEE. The CDR3 DNA follows: TGTGCCAGCAGCCCCAGGGGGCAAGAGACCCAGTACTTC. This encodes CASSPRGQETQYF.

This clonotype appeared a few times. V gene TRBV11-2 combines with J gene TRBJ1-1; 10 bases fit TRBD1. After removal of 4 bases from V and 4 bases from J, the junction contained 6 bases not matched to a gene. Germline CDR1 reads SGHAT; CDR2 reads FQNNGV. This CDR3 is 15 amino acids long. CDR3 sequence: CASSSRDRGITEAFF. The CDR3 coding sequence is TGTGCCAGCAGCTCCCGGGACAGGGGAATCACTGAAGCTTTCTTT.

This clonotype appeared many times. The chain uses TRBV25-1 and TRBJ1-1; D possibly corresponds to TRBD1 (5 bases). V dropped 5 bases and J dropped 3 bases, with 10 bases sitting between them. There are 13 residues in the CDR3. Germline V gene lookup returns CDR1 MGHDK and CDR2 SYGVNS. CDR3 protein: CASSTSRDTEAFF. Here the CDR3 DNA reads TGTGCCAGCAGTACATCCAGGGACACTGAAGCTTTCTTT.